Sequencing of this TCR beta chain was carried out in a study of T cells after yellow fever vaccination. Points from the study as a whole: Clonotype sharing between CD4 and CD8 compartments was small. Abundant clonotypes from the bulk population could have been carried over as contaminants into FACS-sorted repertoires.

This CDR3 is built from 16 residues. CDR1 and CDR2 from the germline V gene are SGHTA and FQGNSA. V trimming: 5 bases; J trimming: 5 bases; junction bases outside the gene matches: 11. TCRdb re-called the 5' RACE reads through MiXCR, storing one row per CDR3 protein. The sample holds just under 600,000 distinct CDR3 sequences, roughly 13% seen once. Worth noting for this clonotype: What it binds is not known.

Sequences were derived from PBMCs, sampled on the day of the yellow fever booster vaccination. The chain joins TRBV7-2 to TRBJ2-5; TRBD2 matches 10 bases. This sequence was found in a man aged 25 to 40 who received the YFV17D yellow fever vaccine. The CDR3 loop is CASSRYLAGVGETQYF. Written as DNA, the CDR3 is TGTGCCAGCAGCCGTTACCTAGCGGGAGTTGGGGAGACCCAGTACTTC. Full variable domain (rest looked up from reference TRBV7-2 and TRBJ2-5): GAGVSQSPSNKVTEKGKDVELRCDPISGHTALYWYRQSLGQGLEFLIYFQGNSAPDKSGLPSDRFSAERTGGSVSTLTIQRTQQEDSAVYLCASSRYLAGVGETQYFGPGTRLLVL.